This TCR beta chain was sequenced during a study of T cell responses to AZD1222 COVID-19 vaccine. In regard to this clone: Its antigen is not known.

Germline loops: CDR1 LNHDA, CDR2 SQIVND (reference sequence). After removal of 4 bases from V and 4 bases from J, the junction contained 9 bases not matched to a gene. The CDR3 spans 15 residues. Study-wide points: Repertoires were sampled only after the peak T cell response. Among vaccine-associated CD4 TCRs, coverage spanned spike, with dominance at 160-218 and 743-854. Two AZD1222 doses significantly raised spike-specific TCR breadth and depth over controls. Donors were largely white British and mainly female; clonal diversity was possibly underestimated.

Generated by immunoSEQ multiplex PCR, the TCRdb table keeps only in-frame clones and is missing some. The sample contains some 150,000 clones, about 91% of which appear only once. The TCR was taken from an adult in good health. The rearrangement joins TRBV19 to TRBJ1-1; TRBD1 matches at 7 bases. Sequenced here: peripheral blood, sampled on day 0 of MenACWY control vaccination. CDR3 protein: CASSNQQGIFTEAFF. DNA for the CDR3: TGTGCCAGTAGTAACCAACAGGGGATCTTCACTGAAGCTTTCTTT.